In this sample, the clone carrying this T cell receptor (beta chain) turned up many times. In the authors' workflow: The study took CDR3 differences across clinicopathological groups and made a distant-metastasis classifier for papillary thyroid cancer from them. TCRdb re-analyzed the PCR reads through MiXCR. The V and J calls and clone size are TCRdb's, not the authors'. The table lists fewer than 45,000 clones, less than 25% of them singletons. These data originate in a study of metastatic and nonmetastatic thyroid tumors. The CDR3 is made up of 15 amino acids. Trimming took off 4 bases at V and 0 bases at J, with 11 bases between the two ends. Germline V gene data show CDR1 as SNHLY and CDR2 as FYNNEI. Each patient came to thyroid surgery without any prior treatment (of any kind).

Sequencing input: blood. The chain recombines TRBV2 with TRBJ2-3, with D unclear. The receptor was derived from a female donor with papillary thyroid cancer or a benign thyroid nodule (not recorded which). Some clones in this sample may be carry-over from other donors' samples. The DNA of the CDR3 is TGTGCCAGCAGTGCCGAGCAGTCTAGCACAGATACGCAGTATTTT. Its translation is CASSAEQSSTDTQYF. The whole variable domain, remainder taken from reference TRBV2 and TRBJ2-3, is EPEVTQTPSHQVTQMGQEVILRCVPISNHLYFYWYRQILGQKVEFLVSFYNNEISEKSEIFDDQFSVERPDGSNFTLKIRSTKLEDSAMYFCASSAEQSSTDTQYFGPGTRLTVL.